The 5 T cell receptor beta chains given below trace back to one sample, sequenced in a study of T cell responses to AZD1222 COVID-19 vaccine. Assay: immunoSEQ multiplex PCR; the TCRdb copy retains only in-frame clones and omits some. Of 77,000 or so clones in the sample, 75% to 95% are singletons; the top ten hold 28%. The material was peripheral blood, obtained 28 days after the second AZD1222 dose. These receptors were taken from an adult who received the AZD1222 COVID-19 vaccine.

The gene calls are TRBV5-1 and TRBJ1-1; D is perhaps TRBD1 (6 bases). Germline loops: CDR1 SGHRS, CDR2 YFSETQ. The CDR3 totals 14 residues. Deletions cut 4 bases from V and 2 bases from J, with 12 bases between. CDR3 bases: TGCGCCAGCAGCGTCCGGACAGAAAACACTGAAGCTTTCTTT. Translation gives CASSVRTENTEAFF.

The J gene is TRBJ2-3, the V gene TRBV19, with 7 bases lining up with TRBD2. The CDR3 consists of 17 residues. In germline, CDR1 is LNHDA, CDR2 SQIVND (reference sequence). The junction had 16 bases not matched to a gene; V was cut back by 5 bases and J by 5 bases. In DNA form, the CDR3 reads TGTGCCAGTAGTTTCCCCCGTCGAGGCGGGAGTAGAGATACGCAGTATTTT. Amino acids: CASSFPRRGGSRDTQYF.

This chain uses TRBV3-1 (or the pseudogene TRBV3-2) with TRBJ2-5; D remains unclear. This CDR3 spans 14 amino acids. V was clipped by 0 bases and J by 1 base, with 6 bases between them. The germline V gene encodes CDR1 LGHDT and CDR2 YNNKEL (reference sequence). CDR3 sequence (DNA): TGTGCCAGCAGCCAAGAGCGATTCCAAGAGACCCAGTACTTC. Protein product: CASSQERFQETQYF.

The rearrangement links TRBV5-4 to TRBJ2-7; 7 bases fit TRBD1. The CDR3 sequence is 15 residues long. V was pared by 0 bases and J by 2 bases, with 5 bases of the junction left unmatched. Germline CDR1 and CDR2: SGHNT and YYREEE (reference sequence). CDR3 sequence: CASSLDRDRPYEQYF. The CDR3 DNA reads TGTGCCAGCAGCTTGGATAGGGACAGACCCTACGAGCAGTACTTC.

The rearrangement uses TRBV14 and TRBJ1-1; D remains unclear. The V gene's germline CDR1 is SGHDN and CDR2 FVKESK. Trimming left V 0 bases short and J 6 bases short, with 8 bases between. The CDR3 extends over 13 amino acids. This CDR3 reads CASSQDRRAEAFF. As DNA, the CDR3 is TGTGCCAGCAGCCAAGATCGAAGGGCTGAAGCTTTCTTT.